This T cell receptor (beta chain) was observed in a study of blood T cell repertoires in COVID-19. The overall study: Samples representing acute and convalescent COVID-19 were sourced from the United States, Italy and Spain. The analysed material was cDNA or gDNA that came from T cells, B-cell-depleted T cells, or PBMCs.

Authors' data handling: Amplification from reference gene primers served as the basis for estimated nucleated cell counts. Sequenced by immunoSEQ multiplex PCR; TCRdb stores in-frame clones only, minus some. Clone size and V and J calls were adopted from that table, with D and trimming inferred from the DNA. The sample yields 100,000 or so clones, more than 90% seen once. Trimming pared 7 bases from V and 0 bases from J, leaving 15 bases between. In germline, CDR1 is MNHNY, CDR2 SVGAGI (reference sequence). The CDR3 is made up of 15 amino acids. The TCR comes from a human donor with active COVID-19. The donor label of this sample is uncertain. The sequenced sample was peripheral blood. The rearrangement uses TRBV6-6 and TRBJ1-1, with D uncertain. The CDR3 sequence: CASNTGGVMNTEAFF. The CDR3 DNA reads TGTGCCAGCAACACTGGAGGAGTAATGAACACTGAAGCTTTCTTT.